This is a list of T cell receptor beta chains from one sample in a study of cytomegalovirus exposure and HLA in healthy donors. TCRdb's table, derived via immunoSEQ multiplex PCR, lists solely in-frame clones and lacks some. The table has fewer than 200,000 clones, roughly 84% seen once. The sample taken for sequencing was PBMCs. The source of these receptors is a male donor in good health and CMV-seronegative. The CDR3 runs from the conserved cysteine through the conserved F or W.

TRBV18	TRBJ1-6	CASSLVQGWHSPLHF
TRBV7-8	TRBJ1-1	CASSLVNRVSGLMNTEAFF
TRBV6-1	TRBJ1-5	CAGDSLGQPQHF
TRBV5-1	TRBJ1-6	CASSLGTDPNSPLHF
TRBV6-1	TRBJ2-7	CASSQTSGILYEQYF
TRBV6-1	TRBJ1-5	CASSEARGQLQPQHF
TRBV5-1	TRBJ2-7	CASSSGPGGYEQYF
TRBV27	TRBJ2-1	CASSLRRQGPYNEQFF
TRBV6-1	TRBJ2-3	CASSGAPMGLLSSSTDTQYF
TRBV18	TRBJ1-5	CASSGQEINQPQHF
TRBV15	TRBJ2-5	CATSRGSDYRQETQYF
TRBV9	TRBJ2-1	CASSPDPRGTPYNEQFF
TRBV20-1	TRBJ1-1	CSARADRGAFF
TRBV19	TRBJ2-7	CASSIDRGGASSYEQYF
TRBV4-2	TRBJ2-3	CASSPEGLSLRGTDTQYF
TRBV14	TRBJ2-7	CASSPLGQAGYYEQYF
TRBV7-7	TRBJ2-7	CASSLAQGLYEQYF
TRBV18	TRBJ2-5	CASSRDSQETQYF
TRBV10-3	TRBJ2-1	CAISESSAGFRNEQFF
TRBV19	TRBJ1-1	CASSRDRGTEAFF
TRBV29-1	TRBJ1-1	CSVEDRWGGTEAFF
TRBV27	TRBJ1-1	CASSLGRRARATEAFF
TRBV7-2	TRBJ1-5	CASSPGQGAVGTQHF
TRBV19	TRBJ2-3	CASNFVSGGIDTQYF
TRBV7-6	TRBJ2-3	CASNSGQGVGTDTQYF
TRBV7-2	TRBJ2-7	CASSPSVREQYF
TRBV28	TRBJ2-7	CASSLSGGYEQYF
TRBV11-2	TRBJ2-1	CASSTTYTGTGVF
TRBV20-1	TRBJ2-3	CSATYVDTQYF
TRBV28	TRBJ2-7	CASSFLSGEQGNYEQYF
TRBV6-1	TRBJ1-5	CASSGEWGLPQPQHF
TRBV5-1	TRBJ1-1	CASSLRQGKNTEAFF
TRBV2	TRBJ1-1	CASRQVMNTEAFF
TRBV30	TRBJ1-4	CAWTLHRTNEKLFF
TRBV5-6	TRBJ2-3	CASSPTSWDRGLVDTQYF
TRBV27	TRBJ1-2	CASSSGQGARYGYTF
TRBV7-6	TRBJ1-3	CASRKRGDSGNTIYF
TRBV9	TRBJ1-2	CASSVSDRDVNGYTF